The clone carrying this T cell receptor (beta chain) was seen a few times. Trimming took 0 bases from V and 4 from J, leaving 6 bases between them. The germline V gene has CDR1 KGHSH and CDR2 LQKENI. This CDR3 spans 13 amino acids. From the RACE reads, TCRdb called clonotypes with MiXCR, one entry per CDR3 protein. Found here are 100,000 to 150,000 distinct CDR3 sequences, approximately 12% of them singletons; the top ten hold approximately 3%. The data were taken from a study of human T cells and chemical hapten exposure. Time point here: pre-sensitization, week 0. The treatment denotes: therapeutic diphenylcyclopropenone sensitization with weekly scalp DPC.

The genes are TRBV18 and TRBJ2-5, with unresolved D. Material: whole blood, obtained in connection with sensitization to the hapten diphenylcyclopropenone (DPC). The clonotype originates from a woman under 30 with alopecia areata. Some clones in this sample may be carry-over from other donors' samples. The CDR3 DNA follows: TGTGCCAGCTCACCACCGTCCATAGAGACCCAGTACTTC. This translates into CASSPPSIETQYF.